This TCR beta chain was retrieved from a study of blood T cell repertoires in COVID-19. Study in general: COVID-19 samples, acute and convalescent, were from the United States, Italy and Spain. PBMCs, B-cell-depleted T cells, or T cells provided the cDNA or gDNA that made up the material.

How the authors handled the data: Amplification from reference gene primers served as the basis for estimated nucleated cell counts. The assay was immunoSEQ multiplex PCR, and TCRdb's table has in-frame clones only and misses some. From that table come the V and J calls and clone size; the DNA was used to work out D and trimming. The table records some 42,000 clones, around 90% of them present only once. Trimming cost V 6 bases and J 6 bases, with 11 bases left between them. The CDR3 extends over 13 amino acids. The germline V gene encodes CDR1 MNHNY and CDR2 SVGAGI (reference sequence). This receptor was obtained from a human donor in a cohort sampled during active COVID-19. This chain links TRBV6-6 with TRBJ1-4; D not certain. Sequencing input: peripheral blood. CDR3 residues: CASRDSADEKLFF. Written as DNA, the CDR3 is TGTGCCAGCAGGGACTCGGCGGATGAAAAACTGTTTTTT.